The clone carrying this T cell receptor beta chain occurred many times. The sample originates from a study of spatial heterogeneity in lung cancer. TCRdb re-derived calls from the 5' RACE reads in MiXCR, one entry per CDR3 protein. Seen here are about 38,000 distinct CDR3 sequences, around 7% observed once, and the top ten hold roughly 28%. The V and J ends lost 7 bases and 0 bases respectively, with 8 bases between them. CDR1 is KGHDR and CDR2 is SFDVKD in the germline V gene. The CDR3 has 14 residues. Time point here: sample taken at primary tumor resection. Unsorted tumor, nontumor lung tissue or cryopreserved PBMC supplied the whole RNA.

The V gene is TRBV24-1, the J gene TRBJ2-2; no clear D. The source is a male donor with early-stage non-small cell lung cancer. The sample in question was PBMCs, obtained at surgery. The CDR3 sequence: CATRASSNTGELFF. The CDR3 nucleotides are TGTGCCACCAGGGCCTCCTCGAACACCGGGGAGCTGTTTTTT.